This T cell receptor (beta chain) was retrieved from a study of shared clonotypes between healthy human individuals. Per germline, CDR1 SGDLS and CDR2 YYNGEE. With 3 bases clipped from V and 5 bases from J, the junction kept 4 bases outside the gene matches. This CDR3 has 15 residues. Produced via immunoSEQ multiplex PCR; TCRdb's table is partial and in-frame only. This repertoire shows roughly 2.6 million clones, more than 90% found once; its top ten account for roughly 0.14%. Input material: naive CD4+ T cells sorted from blood. Subset meaning: CD45RA+ positively selected. The sequence was collected from a man between 18 and 29 years old in good health. The chain is built from TRBV9 and TRBJ1-4, with 10 positions matching TRBD1. This CDR3 reads CASSGDRGGNEKLFF. The CDR3 region has the DNA TGTGCCAGCAGCGGGGACAGGGGCGGGAATGAAAAACTGTTTTTT.